The 21 T cell receptor beta chains in this list originate from one sample, sequenced in a study of blood T cells in healthy people across ages. Next came a second PCR, run for roughly 7 to 12 cycles, which used a sample-barcoded 5' primer along with a J-beta primer mix. Using its own MiXCR run on the 5' RACE reads, TCRdb lists one record per CDR3 protein. The sample carries more than 900,000 distinct CDR3 sequences, 20% to 25% recorded once. Separately, the same data were catalogued under a study of T cells of mothers and their children.

Sequencing was performed on blood. These receptors all come from a girl aged 2 to 10 in good health.

In its sample, this clonotype was seen a few times. This chain uses TRBV2 with TRBJ2-7; maybe TRBD2 (5 bases). The CDR3 totals 13 residues. V lost 3 bases and J 3 bases, leaving 9 bases between the germline ends. From germline, CDR1 is SNHLY and CDR2 FYNNEI. CDR3 sequence: CASSEDWNYEQYF. The CDR3 nucleotides read TGTGCCAGCAGTGAGGACTGGAACTACGAGCAGTACTTC.

This rearrangement joins TRBV24-1 to TRBJ2-7, with D maybe TRBD1 (5 bases). V shed 6 bases and J shed 6 bases, with 14 bases lying between them. Germline assignment: CDR1 KGHDR and CDR2 SFDVKD. The length of the CDR3 is 13 residues. Here the CDR3 DNA reads TGTGCCACCAGTAACCAGGGCGGTACCGAGCAGTACTTC. Amino acid sequence: CATSNQGGTEQYF.

The chain links TRBV6-5 to TRBJ1-2; D is ambiguous. Germline-derived CDR1 and CDR2 are MNHEY and SVGAGI. With 4 bases removed from V and 4 bases from J, the gap between germline ends came to 10 bases. This CDR3 spans 13 amino acids. The CDR3 nucleotides are TGTGCCAGCAGTTTACGGCAAACCTATGGCTACACCTTC. Its translation: CASSLRQTYGYTF.

The sample holds a few counts of this clonotype. The CDR3, as DNA: TGTGCCAGCAGCCAGGGGACAGTCGGGGAGCTGTTTTTT. It yields the protein CASSQGTVGELFF. The chain combines TRBV4-2 with TRBJ2-2; 7 bases fit TRBD1. Trimming removed 3 bases from V and 7 bases from J; junction bases left unmatched: 2. CDR3 length: 13 amino acids. Germline V gene data show CDR1 as LGHNA and CDR2 as YNFKEQ.

This clonotype has only a few counts. The chain uses TRBV20-1 and TRBJ1-2; the D is unclear. V was cut by 5 bases and J by 0 bases, with 7 bases left in between. The CDR3 contains 12 residues. The germline V gene has CDR1 DFQATT and CDR2 SNEGSKA (reference sequence). CDR3 sequence reads: CSAFGANYGYTF. The CDR3 DNA follows: TGCAGTGCTTTCGGGGCTAACTATGGCTACACCTTC.

This clonotype was seen repeatedly, ten times or more. Here the CDR3 reads CASSELWGRGETQYF. CDR3 nucleotides: TGTGCCAGCAGTGAATTGTGGGGGAGGGGAGAGACCCAGTACTTC. The rearrangement uses TRBV25-1 and TRBJ2-5; 7 bases map to TRBD2. J was trimmed by 4 bases and V by 1 base; bases with no gene match: 6. The CDR3 loop spans 15 amino acids. Looked up from germline, CDR1 is MGHDK and CDR2 is SYGVNS.

This clonotype was counted only a few times. The chain combines TRBV28 with TRBJ2-3; D is undetermined. This CDR3 contains 13 residues. V was clipped by 8 bases and J by 4 bases, with 13 bases between them. From germline, CDR1 is MDHEN and CDR2 SYDVKM. CDR3 amino acids: CASSASQADTQYF. The CDR3 DNA sequence: TGTGCCAGCTCCGCATCTCAAGCAGATACGCAGTATTTT.

Only a few counts were recorded for this clonotype. The gene calls are TRBV11-3 and TRBJ1-5; tentatively, D is TRBD1 (5 bases). Per the germline V gene, CDR1 is SGHNT and CDR2 is YENEEA. This CDR3 is built from 15 residues. Trimming removed 5 bases from V and 5 bases from J, with 16 bases in between. In nucleotides, the CDR3 is TGTGCCAGCAGCCGCCAGGGTCAGACACATCAGCCCCAGCATTTT. Translating gives CASSRQGQTHQPQHF. The full variable domain, rest sourced from reference TRBV11-3 and TRBJ1-5, is EAGVVQSPRYKIIEKKQPVAFWCNPISGHNTLYWYLQNLGQGPELLIRYENEEAVDDSQLPKDRFSAERLKGVDSTLKIQPAELGDSAVYLCASSRQGQTHQPQHFGDGTRLSIL.

The rearrangement links TRBV9 to TRBJ2-5; D may match TRBD1 or TRBD2 (5 bases each). The J call may not be correct, given that the DNA end is closer to TRBJ2-7. The CDR3 sequence is 16 residues long. Germline V gene lookup returns CDR1 SGDLS and CDR2 YYNGEE. CDR3 region: CASSQTRGPGPYEQYF. CDR3 DNA sequence: TGTGCCAGCAGTCAGACCCGGGGCCCGGGGCCCTACGAGCAGTACTTC.

To note about this clonotype: Its ends do not fully match the called genes, so a read error is possible. In DNA form, the CDR3 reads TGTGCCAGCAGCTTCCGCGAACAAGGGACCCAGTACTTC. Its protein product is CASSFREQGTQYF. J is TRBJ2-1 and V is TRBV7-9; D is ambiguous. The J call may not be correct, given that the DNA end is closer to TRBJ2-5. The CDR3 covers 13 residues. Germline CDR1 reads SEHNR; CDR2 reads FQNEAQ (reference sequence).

V and J are TRBV29-1 and TRBJ1-2; the match to TRBD1 covers 7 bases. Germline loops: CDR1 SQVTM, CDR2 ANQGSEA. The CDR3 is 10 residues long. V dropped 6 bases and J dropped 8; count of bases not matched to a gene: 3. The CDR3 sequence: CSVRQGGYTF. CDR3 in DNA: TGCAGCGTACGACAGGGCGGCTACACCTTC. The full variable domain, its missing parts supplied by reference TRBV29-1 and TRBJ1-2, is SAVISQKPSRDICQRGTSLTIQCQVDSQVTMMFWYRQQPGQSLTLIATANQGSEATYESGFVIDKFPISRPNLTFSTLTVSNMSPEDSSIYLCSVRQGGYTFGSGTRLTVV.

J is TRBJ1-5 and V is TRBV12-3 or TRBV12-4; TRBD1 agrees at 9 bases. With 5 bases clipped from V and 2 bases from J, the junction kept 13 bases outside the gene matches. The CDR3 spans 18 residues. CDR3 loop: CASSPDRDRERGNQPQHF. The CDR3 nucleotides read TGTGCCAGCAGTCCCGACCGGGACAGGGAAAGAGGCAATCAGCCCCAGCATTTT.

Notes on this clonotype: Here the CDR3 omits its conserved ending phenylalanine or tryptophan, so a read error is the likely source. The genes are TRBV12-3 or TRBV12-4 and TRBJ2-3; D ambiguous. CDR3 length: 14 amino acids. V was trimmed by 3 bases and J by 3 bases, leaving 10 bases between them. For the CDR3, the DNA is TGTGCCAGCAGTTTGGTGGCGGAAACAGATACGCAGTATTCT. Translated, it gives CASSLVAETDTQYS.

In its sample, this clonotype was seen a few times. The chain recombines TRBV6-2 or TRBV6-3 with TRBJ1-1; maybe TRBD1 (5 bases). This CDR3 is built from 13 residues. The germline V gene has CDR1 MNHEY and CDR2 SVGEGT. V lost 0 bases and J lost 11, with 13 bases in between. CDR3 protein: CASSYSSVGGAFF. CDR3 DNA sequence: TGTGCCAGCAGTTACTCGTCTGTTGGGGGGGCTTTCTTT.

The chain recombines TRBV20-1 with TRBJ2-1; D call uncertain. The CDR3 covers 15 residues. Germline loops: CDR1 DFQATT, CDR2 SNEGSKA (reference sequence). The ends were cut back, 7 bases at V and 2 bases at J, with 18 bases in the middle. For the CDR3, the DNA is TGCAGTGTTAAAGACACGAGTACTACCTACAATGAGCAGTTCTTC. The encoded protein is CSVKDTSTTYNEQFF.

This chain connects TRBV11-2 to TRBJ2-7; maybe TRBD1 (6 bases). Germline V gene lookup returns CDR1 SGHAT and CDR2 FQNNGV. V lost 6 bases and J lost 6, with 15 bases in between. The CDR3 covers 13 residues. This chain's CDR3 is CASSFSGVSEQYF. The CDR3 nucleotides read TGTGCCAGCAGTTTCTCAGGGGTTAGCGAGCAGTACTTC.

This clonotype was observed a few times. The CDR3 sequence: CARRDRESPKIKNIQYF. CDR3 DNA: TGTGCCAGAAGGGACAGGGAAAGTCCAAAAATCAAAAACATTCAGTACTTC. The chain recombines TRBV14 with TRBJ2-4, with 9 bases that match TRBD1. The V gene's germline CDR1 is SGHDN and CDR2 FVKESK. J was trimmed by 3 bases and V by 9 bases; bases with no gene match: 15. The CDR3 spans 17 residues. The full variable domain, its missing parts supplied by reference TRBV14 and TRBJ2-4, is EAGVTQFPSHSVIEKGQTVTLRCDPISGHDNLYWYRRVMGKEIKFLLHFVKESKQDESGMPNNRFLAERTGGTYSTLKVQPAELEDSGVYFCARRDRESPKIKNIQYFGAGTRLSVL.

This chain links TRBV27 with TRBJ2-5; D remains unclear. The J call may not be correct, given that the DNA end is closer to TRBJ2-7. Germline V gene data show CDR1 as MNHEY and CDR2 as SMNVEV (reference sequence). The CDR3 runs to 16 residues. This CDR3 is CASSSPLSARGNEQYF. CDR3 nucleotides: TGTGCCAGCAGTTCTCCCCTTTCAGCCCGAGGAAACGAGCAGTACTTC.

This clonotype turned up a few times. The chain recombines TRBV7-9 with TRBJ2-1; D unresolved. The CDR3 totals 11 residues. Germline V CDR1 and CDR2: SEHNR, FQNEAQ (reference sequence). Trimming left V 2 bases short and J 10 bases short, with 6 bases between. This CDR3 reads CASSLIPEQFF. CDR3 nucleotides: TGTGCCAGCAGCTTAATCCCCGAGCAGTTCTTC.

The chain combines TRBV2 with TRBJ2-5; 7 bases map to TRBD1. The J call may be incorrect, as the DNA end agrees better with TRBJ2-1. Germline V lookup: CDR1 SNHLY, CDR2 FYNNEI. The CDR3 consists of 15 residues. The chain's CDR3 is CAKTGEKRPEGEQFF. Written as DNA, the CDR3 is TGTGCCAAAACAGGGGAGAAGCGCCCTGAGGGTGAGCAGTTCTTC.

The chain uses TRBV29-1 and TRBJ1-4, with 7 bases identical to TRBD1. The CDR3 contains 12 residues. The germline gives CDR1 SQVTM, CDR2 ANQGSEA. V shed 5 bases, J shed 7 bases, and the junction held 4 bases outside the gene matches. CDR3 amino acids: CSVWWDSEKLFF. The CDR3 bases are TGCAGCGTTTGGTGGGACAGTGAAAAACTGTTTTTT.